One sample yielded the 18 T cell receptor beta chains listed below, sequenced in a study of T cells after yellow fever vaccination. TCRdb itself ran the 5' RACE reads through MiXCR, one entry per CDR3 protein. Here the sample spans 500,000 to 700,000 distinct CDR3 sequences, roughly 21% being singletons. Sequences were derived from PBMCs, sampled 15 days after the yellow fever booster vaccination. Receptors were obtained from a young man who received the YFV17D yellow fever vaccine.

This clonotype was observed a few times. The chain links TRBV27 to TRBJ2-1, with D tentatively TRBD1 or TRBD2 (6 bases each). Germline loops: CDR1 MNHEY, CDR2 SMNVEV (reference sequence). This CDR3 is built from 20 residues. Trimming took 6 bases from V and 3 from J, leaving 30 bases between them. Here the CDR3 DNA reads TGTGCCAGCAGATCCTCAGGGGAGGTTCTGGCGGGATTGCTCTACAATGAGCAGTTCTTC. Its protein product is CASRSSGEVLAGLLYNEQFF.

The rearrangement links TRBV6-5 to TRBJ1-2; possibly TRBD1 for D (6 bases). This CDR3 is built from 14 residues. With 0 bases removed from V and 8 bases from J, the gap between germline ends came to 13 bases. The V gene's germline CDR1 is MNHEY and CDR2 SVGAGI. CDR3: CASSYSKAGEGYTF. In DNA, the CDR3 is TGTGCCAGCAGTTACTCTAAGGCAGGGGAAGGCTACACCTTC.

This chain joins TRBV28 and TRBJ2-7; TRBD2 might be the D (5 bases). Deletions cut 5 bases from V and 7 bases from J, with 9 bases between. CDR1 and CDR2 (germline): MDHEN, SYDVKM. CDR3 size: 11 residues. The CDR3 is CASSEKREQYF. The CDR3, as DNA: TGTGCCAGCAGTGAAAAGCGGGAGCAGTACTTC.

This clonotype has just a few counts. The CDR3 region is CSARPQGSYYEQYF. The CDR3 bases are TGCAGTGCTAGACCACAGGGGTCCTATTACGAGCAGTACTTC. The rearrangement joins TRBV20-1 to TRBJ2-7; TRBD1 aligns across 7 bases. The V segment lost 2 bases and the J segment 4 bases; nucleotides outside the gene matches: 8. The CDR3 has 14 residues. Germline CDR1 DFQATT, CDR2 SNEGSKA (reference sequence).

This clonotype was found a few times. This chain links TRBV27 with TRBJ2-7; D call uncertain. Looked up from germline, CDR1 is MNHEY and CDR2 is SMNVEV (reference sequence). Trimming shortened V by 5 bases and J by 4 bases, and 6 bases separated the two germline ends. This CDR3 comprises 11 residues. The CDR3 nucleotides are TGTGCCAGCAGTCCGACTTACGAGCAGTACTTC. Translating it yields CASSPTYEQYF.

This clonotype was observed a handful of times. The chain carries TRBV7-2 and TRBJ2-1, with D tentatively TRBD2 (5 bases). The CDR3 consists of 14 residues. In germline, CDR1 is SGHTA, CDR2 FQGNSA. V lost 7 bases and J lost 6, with 16 bases in between. The CDR3 bases are TGTGCCAGCACAAACTGGGTAAGCGGCAATGAGCAGTTCTTC. This encodes CASTNWVSGNEQFF. The complete variable domain, with remaining parts taken from reference TRBV7-2 and TRBJ2-1, reads GAGVSQSPSNKVTEKGKDVELRCDPISGHTALYWYRQSLGQGLEFLIYFQGNSAPDKSGLPSDRFSAERTGGSVSTLTIQRTQQEDSAVYLCASTNWVSGNEQFFGPGTRLTVL.

The chain joins TRBV18 to TRBJ1-1; 7 nucleotides line up with TRBD1. V was pared by 3 bases and J by 0 bases, with 4 bases of the junction left unmatched. CDR1 and CDR2 from the germline V gene are KGHSH and LQKENI. The CDR3 runs 15 residues. The CDR3 sequence is CASSPGGQMNTEAFF. CDR3 coding DNA: TGTGCCAGCTCACCGGGGGGACAGATGAACACTGAAGCTTTCTTT.

This clonotype was detected only once. This chain connects TRBV20-1 to TRBJ2-7; no reliable D call. CDR1 is DFQATT, CDR2 SNEGSKA, per germline (reference sequence). This CDR3 comprises 15 residues. V was shortened by 0 bases and J by 4 bases, with 16 bases between the two germline ends. For the CDR3, the DNA is TGCAGTGCTAGAGATCTGGCCAGGCAAGAATACGAGCAGTACTTC. Translation: CSARDLARQEYEQYF.

The chain joins TRBV5-1 to TRBJ2-1; 9 positions agree with TRBD2. Trimming at V came to 3 bases and at J to 10 bases, leaving 11 bases not matched to a gene. This CDR3 spans 15 amino acids. Germline V gene data show CDR1 as SGHRS and CDR2 as YFSETQ. The DNA of the CDR3 is TGCGCCAGCAGCTCCGATAGCGGGAGATCGGGGGAGCAGTTCTTC. Translating gives CASSSDSGRSGEQFF.

The chain joins TRBV6-5 to TRBJ2-7; 9 bases align to TRBD2. The CDR3 covers 19 residues. The V gene end was trimmed by 4 bases and the J gene end by 3 bases; junction bases not matched to a gene: 19. Germline CDR1 reads MNHEY; CDR2 reads SVGAGI. CDR3 sequence (DNA): TGTGCCAGCAGTTTCCCCACAGGGACAGAACCTAGCGGGATCTACGAGCAGTACTTC. It codes for CASSFPTGTEPSGIYEQYF.

This clonotype came up a few times. The chain carries TRBV6-1 and TRBJ2-7; D is possibly TRBD1 or TRBD2 (6 bases each). CDR1 and CDR2 from the germline V gene are MNHNS and SASEGT. CDR3 length: 15 residues. Trimming removed 7 bases from V and 0 bases from J, with 16 bases in between. The DNA of the CDR3 is TGTGCCAGCACCTGGGGGGCAGCGAGCTCCTACGAGCAGTACTTC. Translating gives CASTWGAASSYEQYF.

This clonotype has a handful of counts. The J gene is TRBJ2-7, the V gene TRBV27, with 7 positions matching TRBD1. Germline CDR1 is MNHEY and CDR2 is SMNVEV (reference sequence). The CDR3 extends over 13 amino acids. V gave up 1 base and J gave up 6 bases; unmatched junction bases: 3. CDR3 DNA sequence: TGTGCCAGCAGTTTATTCCGGGACAGCGAGCAGTACTTC. It yields the protein CASSLFRDSEQYF.

The V call is TRBV25-1, the J call TRBJ2-2, with a weak D call TRBD2 (6 bases). V gave up 2 bases and J gave up 6 bases, with 13 bases separating them. The CDR3 runs 15 residues. CDR1 and CDR2 from the germline V gene are MGHDK and SYGVNS. The CDR3, as DNA: TGTGCCAGCAGTGAAGTTCAGGGCGGGGCCGGGGAGCTGTTTTTT. Amino acids: CASSEVQGGAGELFF.

This clonotype was counted a few times. The rearrangement links TRBV7-2 to TRBJ1-4; D might be TRBD1 (6 bases). The V end was cut by 0 bases, the J end by 5 bases, with 10 bases between. The germline V gene has CDR1 SGHTA and CDR2 FQGNSA. The CDR3 loop spans 15 amino acids. The CDR3 DNA reads TGTGCCAGCAGCTTAGCGCGGGGGGCAAATGAAAAACTGTTTTTT. Translation gives CASSLARGANEKLFF.

This clonotype has a handful of counts. The chain joins TRBV20-1 to TRBJ2-1; TRBD2 agrees at 12 bases. The V and J ends lost 3 bases and 4 bases, in that order; junction bases with no gene match: 7. Germline CDR1 and CDR2: DFQATT and SNEGSKA (reference sequence). The CDR3 is 16 residues long. CDR3 bases: TGCAGTGCTAGGGTCCTAGCGGGAGGGGGATACAATGAGCAGTTCTTC. As protein: CSARVLAGGGYNEQFF.

Remarks on this clonotype: A junction end diverges from the germline sequence, so it may reflect a read error. The V gene is TRBV12-3 or TRBV12-4, the J gene TRBJ2-1; 12 positions match TRBD2. The CDR3 extends over 15 amino acids. The CDR3 region is CASSLAGGMSTVQFF. In DNA form, the CDR3 reads TGTGCCAGCAGTCTAGCGGGAGGGATGAGCACGGTGCAGTTCTTC.

The J gene is TRBJ2-5, the V gene TRBV5-1; the match to TRBD1 covers 7 bases. The CDR3 totals 14 residues. Germline trimming cut 7 bases from V and 1 base from J; bases unmatched to any gene: 7. Germline assignment: CDR1 SGHRS and CDR2 YFSETQ. This CDR3 is CASSTGTSQETQYF. As DNA, the CDR3 is TGCGCCAGCTCGACAGGGACGTCCCAAGAGACCCAGTACTTC.

The chain recombines TRBV11-2 with TRBJ2-5, with TRBD2 identical over 10 bases. Germline lookup yields CDR1 SGHAT and CDR2 FQNNGV. The junction had 12 bases not matched to a gene; V was cut back by 4 bases and J by 4 bases. This CDR3 contains 17 residues. The CDR3 region has the DNA TGTGCCAGCAGCTCCCTTGGGCTAGCGGGAGTCTCAGAGACCCAGTACTTC. This encodes CASSSLGLAGVSETQYF.